The clone carrying this T cell receptor (beta chain) was detected only once. Its antigen remains unknown. TCRdb independently ran MiXCR on the 5' RACE reads; one entry per CDR3 protein. The sample contains 250,000 to 300,000 distinct CDR3 sequences, more than 15% of which appear only once. These data come from a study of T-cell memory formation after mild COVID-19. Whole-study findings and limits: Pre-infection memory carried some responding clones, suggesting that cross-reactive memory joined.

CDR1 and CDR2 (germline): SGHTA, FQGNSA. Trimming cost V 1 base and J 4 bases, with 16 bases left between them. This CDR3 is 16 amino acids long. This receptor was taken from a man aged 18 to 30 who had mild COVID-19 (a few samples of this study predate the infection). Cell type and time point are not known. V is TRBV7-2 and J is TRBJ1-2; D might be TRBD1 (6 bases). Sequenced sample: PBMCs or a T cell subset sorted from them (not recorded which). The CDR3, as DNA: TGTGCCAGCAGCTTAGGAGCTCGGGGGGCAGGCTATGGCTACACCTTC. Protein: CASSLGARGAGYGYTF. Drawing the rest from reference TRBV7-2 and TRBJ1-2, the complete variable domain is GAGVSQSPSNKVTEKGKDVELRCDPISGHTALYWYRQSLGQGLEFLIYFQGNSAPDKSGLPSDRFSAERTGGSVSTLTIQRTQQEDSAVYLCASSLGARGAGYGYTFGSGTRLTVV.